The T cell receptor beta chain under discussion was sequenced for a study of a mutant IDH1 vaccine in newly diagnosed glioma. Study-wide background: Eight vaccine doses were administered to patients at weeks 1, 3, 5, 7, 11, 15, 19 and 23. The start of vaccination came 4-6 weeks after radiotherapy alone, or with temozolomide cycles. Treated patients comprised about 60% males and roughly 40% females, mean age around 40 years.

Points on this clone: Its antigen is as yet unknown.

Clones were read by immunoSEQ multiplex PCR, and TCRdb kept only the in-frame ones, dropping some. The sample includes tens of thousands of clones, 84% of them seen just once. The time point is: week 23, last vaccination. A single vaccine dose contained 300 ug of mutant IDH1 20-mer peptide, and topical imiquimod was used with it. The sequence was collected from a man younger than 30 with glioma. The specimen was PBMCs, collected from a glioma patient whose treatment included an IDH1 peptide vaccine.

The CDR3 DNA reads TGTGCCAGCAGCTTAGTCAGTCCCCAGTTCTTC. It specifies CASSLVSPQFF. V usage is TRBV11-2 and J usage is TRBJ2-1; D is ambiguous. V was clipped by 1 base and J by 13 bases, with 8 bases between them. Germline assignment: CDR1 SGHAT and CDR2 FQNNGV. This CDR3 is 11 amino acids long.